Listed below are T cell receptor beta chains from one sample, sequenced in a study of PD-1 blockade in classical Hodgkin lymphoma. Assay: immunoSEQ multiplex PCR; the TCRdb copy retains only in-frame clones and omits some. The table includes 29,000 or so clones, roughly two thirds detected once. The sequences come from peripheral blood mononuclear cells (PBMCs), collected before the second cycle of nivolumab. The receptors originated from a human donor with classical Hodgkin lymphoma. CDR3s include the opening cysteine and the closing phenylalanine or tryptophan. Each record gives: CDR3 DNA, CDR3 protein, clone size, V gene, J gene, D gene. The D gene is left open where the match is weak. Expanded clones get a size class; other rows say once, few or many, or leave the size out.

TGTGCCAGCAGCGTAGAAGGCTGGAGGGTTAACTATGGCTACACCTTC,CASSVEGWRVNYGYTF,few,TRBV9,TRBJ1-2,-
TGTGCCTGGAGTGCAGCTGGTAATCAGCCCCAGCATTTT,CAWSAAGNQPQHF,-,TRBV30,TRBJ1-5,-
TGTGCCAGCAGACCCGAAGGGGGGGGCACCAATGAGCAGTTCTTC,CASRPEGGGTNEQFF,-,TRBV5-4,TRBJ2-1,-
TGTGCCAGCAGCCGGACGGAAGGTAGCAATCAGCCCCAGCATTTT,CASSRTEGSNQPQHF,-,TRBV7-9,TRBJ1-5,-
TGCGCCAGCAGTGAGTTCGTGGGGTTCACCGGGGAGCTGTTTTTT,CASSEFVGFTGELFF,-,TRBV10-1,TRBJ2-2,-
TGTGCCAGCAGCCGTGATTGGGGGAACACTGAAGCTTTCTTT,CASSRDWGNTEAFF,-,TRBV7-2,TRBJ1-1,-
TGCGCCAGCAGCTTGGGACACCCTAGAGAGACCCAGTACTTC,CASSLGHPRETQYF,-,TRBV5-1,TRBJ2-5,-
TGTGCCAGCAGCCTTCCTGGGACTAGCGGGAATGAGCAGTTCTTC,CASSLPGTSGNEQFF,-,TRBV5-4,TRBJ2-1,TRBD2
TGTGCCAGCAGTGAAGAAATAGGGCAGGGGAATCAGCCCCAGCATTTT,CASSEEIGQGNQPQHF,-,TRBV6-1,TRBJ1-5,-
TGTGCCAGCAGCTTACCCACAGATACGCAGTATTTT,CASSLPTDTQYF,-,TRBV13,TRBJ2-3,-